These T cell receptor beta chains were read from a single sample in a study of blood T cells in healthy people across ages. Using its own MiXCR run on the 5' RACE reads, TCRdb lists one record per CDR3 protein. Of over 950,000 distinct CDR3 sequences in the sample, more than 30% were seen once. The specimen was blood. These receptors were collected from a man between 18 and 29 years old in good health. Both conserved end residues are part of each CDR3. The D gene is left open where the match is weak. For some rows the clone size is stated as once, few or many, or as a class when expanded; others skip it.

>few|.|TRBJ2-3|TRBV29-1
CSVPPGGGLTDTQYF
TGCAGCGTTCCGCCTGGAGGCGGGCTCACAGATACGCAGTATTTT
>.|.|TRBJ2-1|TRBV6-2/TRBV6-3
CASREGGREFF
TGTGCCAGCAGGGAAGGGGGGAGAGAGTTCTTC
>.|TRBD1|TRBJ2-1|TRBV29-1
CSVGVPGQGDNEQFF
TGCAGCGTTGGAGTTCCGGGACAGGGGGACAATGAGCAGTTCTTC
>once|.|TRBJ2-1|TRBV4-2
CASSGDTTYNEQFF
TGTGCCAGCTCCGGTGACACAACCTACAATGAGCAGTTCTTC
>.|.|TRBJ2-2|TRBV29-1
CSVVGRNANTGELFF
TGCAGCGTTGTTGGACGGAACGCGAACACCGGGGAGCTGTTTTTT
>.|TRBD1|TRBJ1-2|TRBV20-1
CSARRVGTGGSYGYTF
TGCAGTGCTAGGAGAGTTGGGACAGGCGGATCCTATGGCTACACCTTC
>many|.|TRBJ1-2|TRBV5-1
CASSGESNYGYTF
TGCGCCAGCAGCGGCGAAAGTAACTATGGCTACACCTTC
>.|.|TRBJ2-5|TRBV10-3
CAISESMDIETQYF
TGTGCCATCAGTGAGTCGATGGACATAGAGACCCAGTACTTC
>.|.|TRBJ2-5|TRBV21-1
CATCGQYF
TGTGCCACCTGCGGGCAGTACTTC
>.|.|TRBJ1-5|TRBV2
CASSEGTTKMGPQHF
TGTGCCAGCAGTGAGGGGACAACCAAAATGGGGCCCCAGCATTTT
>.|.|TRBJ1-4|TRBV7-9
CASSSGVATNEKLFF
TGTGCCAGCAGCTCAGGGGTTGCAACTAATGAAAAACTGTTTTTT
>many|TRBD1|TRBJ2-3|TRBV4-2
CASSQVGQSYTDTQYF
TGTGCCAGCAGCCAAGTGGGACAGAGCTACACAGATACGCAGTATTTT
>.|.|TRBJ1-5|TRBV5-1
CASSKGYSNQPQHF
TGCGCCAGCAGCAAGGGTTATAGCAATCAGCCCCAGCATTTT